This T cell receptor (beta chain) was identified in a study of CD8+CD57+ T cells in acquired aplastic anemia. Study-wide background: DNA from sorted CD4+ and CD8+ cells averaged around 3 ug. Whole-study findings and limits: Shared by patients and controls, just under 30 CD8+ CDR3s were abundant in patients. Between the patient and control groups, CD8+ Simpson's diversity did not differ significantly.

Trimming removed 0 bases from V and 8 bases from J, with 7 bases in between. The CDR3 spans 12 residues. Germline V gives CDR1 MNHEY, CDR2 SVGAGI. On this clonotype itself: No antigen is known for it.

TCR beta VDJ and CDR3 were profiled, and genomic DNA was the template. MiXCR, run by TCRdb on the reads, gives a single entry per CDR3 protein. The sample lists 100,000 to 150,000 distinct CDR3 sequences; around 41% were seen once. Source material: sorted CD4+, CD8+, or CD8+CD57+ T cells (not recorded which) from PBMCs. The TCR comes from a human donor in good health, serving as a control. V is TRBV6-5 and J is TRBJ1-2; unclear D gene. Here the CDR3 DNA reads TGTGCCAGCAGTTACTCGGGGTTCGGCTACACCTTC. Its protein product is CASSYSGFGYTF.